The T cell receptor beta chain under discussion was sequenced for a study of cytomegalovirus exposure and HLA in healthy donors. Points from the study as a whole: A cluster of highly shared sequence variants was likely a sequencing artifact.

CDR3 length equals 13 residues. The V gene's germline CDR1 is GTSNPN and CDR2 SVGIG (reference sequence). V was trimmed by 1 base and J by 9 bases, leaving 13 bases between them. Both 60 Vbeta primers and 13 Jbeta primers went into the PCR. Sequenced by immunoSEQ multiplex PCR; TCRdb stores in-frame clones only, minus some. The listing records roughly 75,000 clones. Worth noting for this clone: Its target is not known.

The TCR originated in a boy between 5 and 17 years old in good health and CMV-seronegative. Material for sequencing was PBMCs. The chain carries TRBV30 and TRBJ2-1, with TRBD1 as a possible D gene (5 bases). CDR3 in amino acids: CAWSEAGYGEQFF. CDR3 bases: TGTGCCTGGAGTGAAGCAGGGTACGGTGAGCAGTTCTTC.